The entry below gives a single T cell receptor (beta chain) sequence along with its context. This sample is drawn from a study of blood T cell repertoires in COVID-19. The wider study: The origin of the acute and convalescent COVID-19 samples was the United States, Italy and Spain. PBMCs, B-cell-depleted T cells, or T cells provided the cDNA or gDNA that made up the material.

The CDR3 length is 10 residues. CDR1 is MDHEN, CDR2 SYDVKM, per germline. V lost 7 bases to trimming and J lost 7 bases, with 8 bases between them. Original handling: Scientists estimated how many nucleated cells there were by amplifying reference gene primers. The data were produced by immunoSEQ multiplex PCR, yet TCRdb's version contains in-frame clones alone and is incomplete. For V, J and clone size, that table is used; D and trimming come from the DNA. Of some 250,000 clones detected, around 86% appear once; the ten largest clones hold approximately 2.1%. J is TRBJ2-7 and V is TRBV28; TRBD1 might be the D (5 bases). Sequencing was done on a sample of peripheral blood. This sequence was found in a man under 40 who had recovered from COVID-19. Written as DNA, the CDR3 is TGTGCCAGCAAGAAGGGGGAGCAGTACTTC. As protein: CASKKGEQYF.